This is a list of T cell receptor beta chains from one sample in a study of blood T cell repertoires in COVID-19. Data came from immunoSEQ multiplex PCR; TCRdb stores just in-frame clones and leaves some out. The sample has some 200,000 clones, approximately 85% seen once. The sequenced sample consisted of peripheral blood. These receptors were collected from a woman in her 70s with COVID-19, enrolled during active disease. Each CDR3 is given with its conserved first and last residue. Fields, in order: J gene, D gene, V gene, CDR3 protein. A D gene is named only where the DNA matches it firmly.

TRBJ2-1 | NA | TRBV7-2 | CASSPAASYNEQFF
TRBJ1-2 | TRBD1 | TRBV6-5 | CASSRTGQDLYGYTF
TRBJ2-1 | NA | TRBV12-3/TRBV12-4 | CASSLLREQFF
TRBJ2-3 | NA | TRBV11-3 | CASSLVSRTDTQYF
TRBJ1-2 | TRBD1 | TRBV6-1 | CASSELRTGVYGYTF
TRBJ1-5 | NA | TRBV9 | CASSVEIRVWNQPQHF
TRBJ2-7 | NA | TRBV7-2 | CASRARGVNYEQYF
TRBJ2-3 | NA | TRBV19 | CASSIDRTSTDTQYF
TRBJ2-3 | NA | TRBV4-2 | CASSQDDRPTDTQYF
TRBJ2-7 | TRBD2 | TRBV7-2 | CASSRGVSAGDYEQYF
TRBJ1-1 | TRBD1 | TRBV25-1 | CASRRPGTGNTEAFF
TRBJ2-3 | NA | TRBV19 | CASSINPHSLGASATDTQYF
TRBJ1-3 | NA | TRBV13 | CASSSRLSGNTIYF
TRBJ1-4 | NA | TRBV15 | CATSRVQTNEKLFF
TRBJ1-5 | NA | TRBV7-2 | CASSLLYNQPQHF
TRBJ1-2 | TRBD1 | TRBV3-1/TRBV3-2 | CASSPNLDRALYGYTF
TRBJ2-2 | TRBD1 | TRBV27 | CASSPLGQITGELFF
TRBJ1-6 | NA | TRBV7-2 | CASSLAPGSGSPLHF
TRBJ2-1 | TRBD1 | TRBV10-3 | CAISELTGENEQFF
TRBJ1-1 | NA | TRBV11-1 | CASSPDTRNTEAFF
TRBJ1-2 | TRBD1 | TRBV7-3 | CASSLDRGRVYGYTF
TRBJ2-3 | TRBD1 | TRBV9 | CASSVGQGWSDTQYF
TRBJ1-3 | TRBD1 | TRBV7-9 | CASSPRGDRNSGNTIYF